The clone carrying this T cell receptor (beta chain) has a single count. In the source study's methods: Quantification of nucleated cells was approximated via reference gene primer amplification. The repertoire was sequenced with immunoSEQ multiplex PCR; TCRdb's copy has only in-frame clones and lacks some. That table is the source of V, J and clone size, and D and trimming were worked out from the DNA. The data hold over 200,000 clones, with roughly 86% observed a single time. This record comes from a study of blood T cell repertoires in COVID-19. From germline, CDR1 is SGHRS and CDR2 YFSETQ. V was clipped by 4 bases and J by 5 bases, with 15 bases between them. The length of the CDR3 is 14 residues. Enrolled through a virtual design, the participants were between roughly 18 and 90 years of age and came from under 30 US areas. Participants reported their clinical history, and cohort assignment relied on those reports.

This clonotype was sampled from a woman aged 25 to 39 with acute COVID-19. The sequenced sample was PBMCs or T cells enriched from blood (not recorded which). The genes are TRBV5-1 and TRBJ1-2; D possibly corresponds to TRBD1 (6 bases). CDR3 nucleotides: TGCGCCAGCAGCCCACCGGGACAACCTTATGGCTACACCTTC. It codes for CASSPPGQPYGYTF.